This T cell receptor beta chain stems from a study of blood T cell repertoires in COVID-19. Study as a whole: Sites across the United States, Italy and Spain contributed samples from acute and convalescent COVID-19. T cells, B-cell-depleted T cells, or PBMCs provided the cDNA or gDNA that served as material.

Original analysis: Nucleated cell number was recorded as an estimate derived from reference gene primer amplification. Profiled with immunoSEQ multiplex PCR; TCRdb holds only in-frame clones, not every one. D and trimming come from the DNA, and the V and J calls and clone size come from that table. The sample consists of some 210,000 clones, 87% of them appearing once. Cohort assignment relied on participant-reported clinical history. The CDR3 covers 15 residues. The germline V gene encodes CDR1 MGHRA and CDR2 YSYEKL. V lost 0 bases and J lost 5, with 10 bases in between. This chain uses TRBV4-1 with TRBJ2-2; maybe TRBD2 (5 bases). Sequenced input: PBMCs or T cells enriched from blood (not recorded which). This sequence originates from a man in his late teens or twenties with acute COVID-19. In DNA form, the CDR3 reads TGCGCCAGCAGCCAAGATGCTAGCCATACCGGGGAGCTGTTTTTT. Translating it yields CASSQDASHTGELFF.